The subject of this entry is one T cell receptor beta chain. This CDR3 spans 16 amino acids. CDR1 and CDR2 from the germline V gene are MGHRA and YSYEKL. V lost 2 bases, J lost 8 bases, and 6 bases stayed unmatched. The data are from a study of blood T cell repertoires in COVID-19. At the level of the study: Acute and convalescent COVID-19 samples came from the United States, Italy and Spain.

Some clones are missing from TCRdb's copy, which holds only in-frame ones; the method was immunoSEQ multiplex PCR. Among around 140,000 clones listed, roughly 80% were seen once. The sequence came from a woman aged 45-65 years who had recovered from COVID-19. The chain is built from TRBV4-1 and TRBJ2-1; 13 bases line up with TRBD2. The material sequenced was PBMCs or T cells enriched from blood (not recorded which). The CDR3 coding sequence is TGCGCCAGCAGCCAAAGACTAGCGGGGGGCGGGCATGAGCAGTTCTTC. Amino acids: CASSQRLAGGGHEQFF.